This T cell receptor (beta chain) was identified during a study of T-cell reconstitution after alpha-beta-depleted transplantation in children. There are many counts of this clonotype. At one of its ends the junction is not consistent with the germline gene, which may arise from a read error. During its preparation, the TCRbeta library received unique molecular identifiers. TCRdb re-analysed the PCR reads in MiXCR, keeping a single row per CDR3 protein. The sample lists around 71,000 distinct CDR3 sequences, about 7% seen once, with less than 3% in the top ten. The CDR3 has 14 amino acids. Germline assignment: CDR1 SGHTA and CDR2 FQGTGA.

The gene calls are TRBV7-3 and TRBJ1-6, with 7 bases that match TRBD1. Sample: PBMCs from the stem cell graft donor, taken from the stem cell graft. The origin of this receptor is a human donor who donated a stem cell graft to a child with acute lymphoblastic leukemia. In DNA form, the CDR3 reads TGTGCCAGCAGTCCCGGGACAGCTAATTCATCCCTCCACTTT. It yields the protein CASSPGTANSSLHF.